This T cell receptor beta chain emerged from a study of response to subunit inactivated influenza vaccine. This clonotype occurred a few times. Its antigen is unknown. Each CDR3 protein gets one entry after TCRdb re-called the RT-PCR reads with MiXCR. The sample lists 400,000 to 650,000 distinct CDR3 sequences, 6.5% to 8% occurring once. Study-level points and caveats: That few new T cells are recruited by each seasonal influenza vaccination was the authors' suggestion.

Germline assignment: CDR1 MDHEN and CDR2 SYDVKM. V was shortened by 7 bases and J by 5 bases, with 18 bases between the two germline ends. CDR3 size: 15 residues. The sample in question was PBMCs from blood, obtained roughly 24 months after vaccination. The TCR sequence derives from a man aged 50 to 69 who received an inactivated influenza vaccine. V gene TRBV28 combines with J gene TRBJ2-1, with D possibly being TRBD1 (5 bases). The chain's CDR3 is CASTMGRGSNNEQFF. CDR3 nucleotide sequence: TGTGCCAGCACCATGGGAAGGGGCTCTAACAATGAGCAGTTCTTC.